One and the same sample provided the 13 T cell receptor beta chains below, sequenced in a study of technical replicates of blood from a few donors. Profiled with immunoSEQ multiplex PCR; TCRdb holds only in-frame clones, not every one. The sample has about 75,000 clones, approximately 97% seen once. Material: T cells isolated from PBMCs. The source is a human donor in good health.

The rearrangement joins TRBV7-2 to TRBJ2-1; 8 nucleotides match TRBD2. CDR1 is SGHTA and CDR2 is FQGNSA in the germline V gene. J was trimmed by 7 bases and V by 0 bases; bases with no gene match: 5. This CDR3 has 15 amino acids. As DNA, the CDR3 is TGTGCCAGCAGCTTAGCTAGCGGGGTCCTTAATGAGCAGTTCTTC. Its translation is CASSLASGVLNEQFF.

V usage is TRBV9 and J usage is TRBJ2-7; TRBD2 matches at 9 bases. The V and J ends lost 2 bases and 0 bases, in that order; junction bases with no gene match: 6. Germline CDR1 is SGDLS and CDR2 is YYNGEE. The CDR3 is 16 amino acids. CDR3 coding DNA: TGTGCCAGCAGCGTGTCCTGGACTAGCGACTCCTACGAGCAGTACTTC. It yields the protein CASSVSWTSDSYEQYF.

The chain combines TRBV4-3 with TRBJ1-2, with D hard to call. Trimming removed 0 bases at V and 5 bases at J, with 16 bases between. Germline V gives CDR1 LGHNA, CDR2 YSLEER. The CDR3 is 16 amino acids. This chain's CDR3 is CASSQDLSSLWYGYTF. The DNA of the CDR3 is TGCGCCAGCAGCCAAGATCTCTCATCCCTATGGTATGGCTACACCTTC.

This chain uses TRBV18 with TRBJ2-5; 10 bases map to TRBD2. CDR1 and CDR2 from the germline V gene are KGHSH and LQKENI. The CDR3 has 16 amino acids. Trimming cost V 2 bases and J 3 bases; bases outside gene matches: 6. The CDR3 is CASSPEVLAGEETQYF. CDR3 DNA: TGTGCCAGCTCACCAGAGGTTCTAGCGGGGGAAGAGACCCAGTACTTC.

V gene TRBV6-5 combines with J gene TRBJ2-7; possible D gene TRBD2, 5 bases. Trimming pared 3 bases from V and 0 bases from J, leaving 9 bases between. This CDR3 spans 14 amino acids. From germline, CDR1 is MNHEY and CDR2 SVGAGI. The CDR3 DNA follows: TGTGCCAGCAGTTATAGGGAGAGCTCCTACGAGCAGTACTTC. As protein: CASSYRESSYEQYF.

The chain couples TRBV25-1 to TRBJ2-1; no definite D call. The germline V gene encodes CDR1 MGHDK and CDR2 SYGVNS. The V gene lost 4 bases and the J gene lost 3 bases, with 10 bases spanning the gap. This CDR3 contains 14 residues. The CDR3 is CASSGPKYYNEQFF. DNA of the CDR3: TGTGCCAGCAGTGGTCCTAAGTACTACAATGAGCAGTTCTTC.

This clone was recorded only once. The chain recombines TRBV27 with TRBJ2-1; 8 bases are a match to TRBD1. The V gene end was trimmed by 5 bases and the J gene end by 0 bases; junction bases not matched to a gene: 6. The CDR3 runs 16 residues. Germline values: CDR1 MNHEY, CDR2 SMNVEV (reference sequence). CDR3 in DNA: TGTGCCAGCAGTGAGGCAGGGGGCGGCTCCTACAATGAGCAGTTCTTC. Translation: CASSEAGGGSYNEQFF.

CDR3 bases: TGTGCCTGGAATCATCAGGGAGGAGAAAAACTGTTTTTT. Translated, it gives CAWNHQGGEKLFF. The chain is built from TRBV30 and TRBJ1-4; D is possibly TRBD1 (5 bases). The V end was cut by 4 bases, the J end by 8 bases, with 14 bases between. The CDR3 is 13 amino acids. Germline V gives CDR1 GTSNPN, CDR2 SVGIG (reference sequence).

This chain uses TRBV16 with TRBJ1-5; maybe TRBD1 (5 bases). The germline V gene has CDR1 KGHSY and CDR2 FQNENV. V lost 3 bases and J 6 bases, leaving 12 bases between the germline ends. CDR3 length: 14 amino acids. The CDR3 coding sequence is TGTGCCAGCAGCCATGTCAGGGTTGGTCAGCCCCAGCATTTT. Translation gives CASSHVRVGQPQHF.

The rearrangement links TRBV28 to TRBJ1-1, with D possibly being TRBD1 (5 bases). This CDR3 is 11 amino acids long. Trimming removed 8 bases at V and 8 bases at J, with 12 bases between. CDR1 is MDHEN and CDR2 is SYDVKM in the germline V gene. CDR3 DNA: TGTGCCAGCGGGGGAGGGGTCGAAGCTTTCTTT. Its protein product is CASGGGVEAFF. The full variable domain, its missing parts supplied by reference TRBV28 and TRBJ1-1, is DVKVTQSSRYLVKRTGEKVFLECVQDMDHENMFWYRQDPGLGLRLIYFSYDVKMKEKGDIPEGYSVSREKKERFSLILESASTNQTSMYLCASGGGVEAFFGQGTRLTVV.

The chain is built from TRBV7-9 and TRBJ2-4; 8 bases match TRBD1. The germline V gene encodes CDR1 SEHNR and CDR2 FQNEAQ (reference sequence). V shed 5 bases and J 8 bases; nucleotides not matched to a gene: 8. CDR3 length: 14 residues. The CDR3 spells CASSPDRARDIQYF. The CDR3 DNA reads as TGTGCCAGCAGCCCGGACAGGGCGAGGGACATTCAGTACTTC.

The rearrangement links TRBV28 to TRBJ1-5, with a tentative D call TRBD1 (5 bases). V was shortened by 10 bases and J by 11 bases, with 18 bases between the two germline ends. The CDR3 runs to 12 residues. The germline gives CDR1 MDHEN, CDR2 SYDVKM. The CDR3 bases are TGTGCCACCCACGGGGGGTTGGTAGCCCAGCATTTT. Amino acids: CATHGGLVAQHF.

In this sample, this clone turned up once. The chain uses TRBV7-3 and TRBJ2-1; 7 bases map to TRBD2. The junction had 10 bases not matched to a gene; V was cut back by 0 bases and J by 8 bases. Germline lookup yields CDR1 SGHTA and CDR2 FQGTGA. The CDR3 contains 16 residues. The CDR3: CASSLTSPRERDEQFF. The CDR3, as DNA: TGTGCCAGCAGCTTAACGTCTCCGCGGGAGAGGGATGAGCAGTTCTTC. Full variable domain (remainder filled in from reference TRBV7-3 and TRBJ2-1): GAGVSQTPSNKVTEKGKYVELRCDPISGHTALYWYRQSLGQGPEFLIYFQGTGAADDSGLPNDRFFAVRPEGSVSTLKIQRTERGDSAVYLCASSLTSPRERDEQFFGPGTRLTVL.